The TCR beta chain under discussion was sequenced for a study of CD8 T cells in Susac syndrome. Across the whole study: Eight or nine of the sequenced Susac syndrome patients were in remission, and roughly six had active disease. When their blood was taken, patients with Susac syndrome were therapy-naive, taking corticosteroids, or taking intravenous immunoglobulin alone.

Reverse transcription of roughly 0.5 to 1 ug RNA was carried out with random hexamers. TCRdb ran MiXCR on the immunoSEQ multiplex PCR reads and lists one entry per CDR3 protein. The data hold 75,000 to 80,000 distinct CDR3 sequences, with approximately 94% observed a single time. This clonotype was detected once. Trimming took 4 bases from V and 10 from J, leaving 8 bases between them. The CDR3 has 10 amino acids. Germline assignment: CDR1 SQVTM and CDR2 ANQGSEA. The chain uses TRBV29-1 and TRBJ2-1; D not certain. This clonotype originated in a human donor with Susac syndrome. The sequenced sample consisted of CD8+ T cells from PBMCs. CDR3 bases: TGCAGCGTTGTGAAGCGCGAGCAGTTCTTC. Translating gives CSVVKREQFF.